Each of the 17 T cell receptor beta chains below was sequenced from the same sample in a study of spatial heterogeneity in lung cancer. These receptors' targets are unknown. TCRdb re-called the 5' RACE reads with MiXCR, one entry per CDR3 protein. The sample consists of about 5,600 distinct CDR3 sequences, around 7.7% of them appearing once. Whole-study findings and limits: Expanded alpha and beta TCR counts within tumors tracked tumor mutation counts.

This sample's time point: sample taken at primary tumor resection. The material sequenced was lung tumor tissue, taken at surgery. The receptors come from a female donor with early-stage non-small cell lung cancer.

This clonotype was observed at least ten times. The library was built for alpha chains, so this beta chain is an off-target read and its size means little. The chain employs TRBV20-1 and TRBJ2-1; 7 nucleotides line up with TRBD2. Germline CDR1 is DFQATT and CDR2 is SNEGSKA (reference sequence). Trimming cost V 6 bases and J 0 bases; bases outside gene matches: 20. The CDR3 extends over 19 amino acids. The CDR3 loop reads CSATRKPLAASSSYNEQFF. The CDR3 nucleotides read TGCAGTGCCACTAGGAAACCCCTAGCGGCCTCCAGCTCCTACAATGAGCAGTTCTTC.

This clonotype was seen many times. Because this beta chain is a stray read in a library intended to capture alpha chains, its abundance should not be given much weight. V and J are TRBV7-2 and TRBJ1-5; 8 bases agree with TRBD1. The junction had 7 bases not matched to a gene; V was cut back by 3 bases and J by 3 bases. Germline CDR1 is SGHTA and CDR2 is FQGNSA. CDR3 length equals 16 residues. CDR3 sequence: CASSLGDRRNNQPQHF. CDR3 DNA: TGTGCCAGCAGCTTGGGGGACAGGCGTAACAATCAGCCCCAGCATTTT.

On this clonotype: Being off target in a library aimed at alpha chains, this beta chain has a size of little meaning. The chain uses TRBV19 and TRBJ2-5; D is tentatively TRBD1 or TRBD2 (6 bases each). CDR3 length: 16 residues. From germline, CDR1 is LNHDA and CDR2 SQIVND (reference sequence). Trimming left V 3 bases short and J 2 bases short, with 16 bases between. The CDR3 DNA follows: TGTGCCAGTAGTATCAGTCGGGGGCGGAATCAAGAGACCCAGTACTTC. Translation: CASSISRGRNQETQYF.

This clonotype was found many times. A library made for alpha chains picked up this beta chain off target, so its size means little. The chain carries TRBV19 and TRBJ2-1; D ambiguous. The CDR3 loop spans 14 amino acids. Trimming shortened V by 1 base and J by 3 bases, and 7 bases separated the two germline ends. In germline, CDR1 is LNHDA, CDR2 SQIVND (reference sequence). CDR3 in DNA: TGTGCCAGTAGTATAGCCTACGTCTACAATGAGCAGTTCTTC. Amino acids: CASSIAYVYNEQFF.

Many counts were recorded for this clonotype. A library made for alpha chains picked up this beta chain off target, so its size means little. The chain has TRBV4-2 and TRBJ2-7; D is uncertain. With 1 base removed from V and 4 bases from J, the gap between germline ends came to 14 bases. The CDR3 length is 15 residues. Germline V gives CDR1 LGHNA, CDR2 YNFKEQ. CDR3 nucleotide sequence: TGTGCCAGCAGCCAAGGACTCGACCCCGGGTACGAGCAGTACTTC. This codes for CASSQGLDPGYEQYF.

This clonotype was recorded at least ten times. This beta chain slipped into a library made for alpha chains as a stray read, so its size is not meaningful. V is TRBV20-1 and J is TRBJ2-5; TRBD1 or TRBD2 may be the D gene (6 bases each). The CDR3 consists of 13 residues. CDR1 is DFQATT and CDR2 is SNEGSKA in the germline V gene (reference sequence). CDR3 region: CSGSRGHQETQYF. The CDR3 nucleotides read TGCAGCGGGTCCCGGGGGCACCAAGAGACCCAGTACTTC.

Concerning this clonotype: This beta chain is a stray read from a library made for alpha chains; its abundance is not meaningful. The chain recombines TRBV9 with TRBJ2-1, with a tentative D call TRBD1 (6 bases). CDR1 is SGDLS and CDR2 is YYNGEE in the germline V gene. V lost 0 bases to trimming and J lost 10 bases, with 11 bases between them. The CDR3 runs 13 residues. CDR3 sequence (DNA): TGTGCCAGCAGCGTAGACGAGGGACAAGAGCAGTTCTTC. Translating it yields CASSVDEGQEQFF.

Many counts were recorded for this clonotype. This beta chain appears as a stray read in a library generated for alpha chains; its size is not informative. V gene TRBV7-3 combines with J gene TRBJ2-3; 10 bases match TRBD1. Germline trimming cut 3 bases from V and 4 bases from J; bases unmatched to any gene: 1. CDR3 length equals 14 residues. Germline V lookup: CDR1 SGHTA, CDR2 FQGTGA. DNA of the CDR3: TGTGCCAGCAGCTTCGGACAGGGGGCAGATACGCAGTATTTT. It yields the protein CASSFGQGADTQYF.

This clonotype was seen ten or more times. Within a library made for alpha chains, this beta chain is off target, and its count is uninformative. V gene TRBV30 combines with J gene TRBJ1-6; D is undetermined. From germline, CDR1 is GTSNPN and CDR2 SVGIG (reference sequence). Trimming stripped 3 bases from V and 8 bases from J, with 5 bases between. This CDR3 spans 11 amino acids. CDR3 coding DNA: TGTGCCTGGAGGAGAGATTCACCCCTCCACTTT. Amino acids: CAWRRDSPLHF.

Ten or more counts support this clonotype. A library prepared for alpha chains yielded this beta chain as an off-target read; its size is of little meaning. This chain connects TRBV9 to TRBJ2-1; 7 nucleotides agree with TRBD2. The CDR3 has 15 amino acids. The V segment lost 4 bases and the J segment 5 bases; nucleotides outside the gene matches: 9. Germline CDR1 and CDR2: SGDLS and YYNGEE. CDR3 region: CASSPREGRNNEQFF. The CDR3, as DNA: TGTGCCAGCAGCCCCAGGGAGGGCCGTAACAATGAGCAGTTCTTC.

By its share, this clonotype is medium-sized. This beta chain is an off-target read within a library intended for alpha chains, so its frequency means little. V gene TRBV11-1 combines with J gene TRBJ2-7; 8 bases match TRBD2. The trim removed 2 bases at V and 7 bases at J, leaving 16 bases unmatched. CDR1 SGHAT and CDR2 FQDESV come from the germline V gene (reference sequence). The CDR3 runs to 17 residues. The CDR3 coding sequence is TGTGCCAGCAGCTTAAGATCGAGTCGGGAGGGCCTGGAAGAGCAGTACTTC. This sequence encodes CASSLRSSREGLEEQYF.

This clonotype is medium-sized within its sample. This beta chain is an unintended read in a library built for alpha chains; its size means little. The V and J genes are TRBV20-1 and TRBJ2-5; D possibly corresponds to TRBD1 (6 bases). Germline V CDR1 and CDR2: DFQATT, SNEGSKA (reference sequence). The CDR3 extends over 12 amino acids. Trimming left V 7 bases short and J 2 bases short, with 11 bases between. In DNA form, the CDR3 reads TGCAGTGGGAAGACAGGACAAGAGACCCAGTACTTC. Its protein product is CSGKTGQETQYF.

This clonotype was picked up many times. Since it is a stray read in a library aimed at alpha chains, this beta chain has a size that is not meaningful. The chain couples TRBV2 to TRBJ2-2; 7 bases fit TRBD1. CDR1 and CDR2 (germline): SNHLY, FYNNEI. CDR3 length equals 15 residues. Trimming removed 4 bases from V and 2 bases from J; junction bases left unmatched: 4. The CDR3, as DNA: TGTGCCAGCAGTGTGACAGGGCCTAACACCGGGGAGCTGTTTTTT. This gives the protein CASSVTGPNTGELFF.

This clonotype was seen repeatedly, ten times or more. This beta chain represents an off-target read in a library built for alpha chains; its size is of limited meaning. The rearrangement joins TRBV27 to TRBJ2-5, with D unresolved. V dropped 7 bases and J dropped 1 base, with 7 bases sitting between them. Germline V gene lookup returns CDR1 MNHEY and CDR2 SMNVEV (reference sequence). This CDR3 spans 12 amino acids. CDR3 bases: TGTGCCAGCAAACGGATCCAAGAGACCCAGTACTTC. This translates into CASKRIQETQYF.

By sample share, this clonotype is medium-sized. This beta chain was picked up by a library intended for alpha chains and is off target, so its count carries little meaning. The chain uses TRBV9 and TRBJ2-3, with a tentative D call TRBD2 (6 bases). This CDR3 spans 16 amino acids. Germline values: CDR1 SGDLS, CDR2 YYNGEE. V lost 3 bases and J lost 0, with 14 bases in between. CDR3 region: CASSASGASSTDTQYF. In DNA, the CDR3 is TGTGCCAGCAGCGCATCGGGAGCCTCTAGCACAGATACGCAGTATTTT.

This clonotype was observed many times. Found in a library prepared for alpha chains, this beta chain is an off-target read, and its abundance has little meaning. The V gene is TRBV7-2, the J gene TRBJ1-5; D call uncertain. The CDR3 has 13 residues. The V and J ends lost 1 base and 15 bases respectively, with 16 bases between them. CDR1 and CDR2 from the germline V gene are SGHTA and FQGNSA. The CDR3 bases are TGTGCCAGCAGCTTAGTTATGGACGGAGATCGGCATTTT. This gives the protein CASSLVMDGDRHF.

This clonotype was counted at least ten times. The library was built for alpha chains, so this beta chain is an off-target read and its size means little. CDR3 DNA: TGCGCCAGCAGCGAACGTCCCAGCTCCTACGAGCAGTACTTC. Translating it yields CASSERPSSYEQYF. The chain joins TRBV5-1 to TRBJ2-7, with D uncertain. Germline CDR1 and CDR2: SGHRS and YFSETQ. V lost 4 bases, J lost 0 bases, and 11 bases lay in between. CDR3 length: 14 residues.